This T cell receptor (beta chain) was captured by sequencing in a study of blood T cell repertoires in COVID-19. V lost 7 bases, J lost 8 bases, and 17 bases lay in between. This CDR3 region has 14 residues. The germline V gene encodes CDR1 LGHDT and CDR2 YNNKEL (reference sequence). Sequencing was performed with immunoSEQ multiplex PCR; in TCRdb, only in-frame clones are kept and a portion is missing. The table has approximately 300,000 clones, roughly 91% seen once. V is TRBV3-1 (or the pseudogene TRBV3-2) and J is TRBJ1-4; D might be TRBD1 (5 bases). The source is a woman in her twenties or thirties with COVID-19, enrolled during active disease. The sample taken for sequencing was peripheral blood. For the CDR3, the DNA is TGTGCCAGCACGATTTCCTGGGGCGGAGAAAAACTGTTTTTT. Residues: CASTISWGGEKLFF.